One and the same sample provided the 30 T cell receptor beta chains below, sequenced in a study of cytomegalovirus exposure and HLA in healthy donors. PCR was performed using 60 Vbeta and 13 Jbeta primers. Some clones are missing from TCRdb's copy, which holds only in-frame ones; the method was immunoSEQ multiplex PCR. Of nearly 110,000 clones listed, 76% are singletons. The sample consisted of PBMCs. These receptors all come from a man younger than 35 in good health and CMV-seronegative.

This clone was seen a few times. The gene calls are TRBV6-1 and TRBJ1-1; D gene ambiguous. The CDR3 covers 13 residues. Germline V gene data show CDR1 as MNHNS and CDR2 as SASEGT. Trimming took 3 bases from V and 5 from J, leaving 10 bases between them. The CDR3 bases are TGTGCCAGCAGTGATCCAGTTTCGACTGAAGCTTTCTTT. Translation: CASSDPVSTEAFF.

The genes are TRBV5-1 and TRBJ1-1; 7 positions match TRBD1. CDR1 is SGHRS, CDR2 YFSETQ, per germline. The CDR3 contains 15 residues. V gave up 0 bases and J gave up 2 bases; unmatched junction bases: 4. The DNA for the CDR3 is TGCGCCAGCAGCTTGGCGACAGGGATCAACACTGAAGCTTTCTTT. Translated, it gives CASSLATGINTEAFF.

This clone showed up just a few times. The CDR3 DNA is TGCGCCAGCAGCCGCGAGAGGGGGGGTTACGAGCAGTACTTC. As protein: CASSRERGGYEQYF. V and J are TRBV4-1 and TRBJ2-7; TRBD2 is a possible D gene (7 bases). The CDR3 has 14 amino acids. V lost 4 bases, J lost 4 bases, and 14 bases lay in between. The germline V gene has CDR1 MGHRA and CDR2 YSYEKL.

V and J are TRBV6-5 and TRBJ1-1; D gene ambiguous. CDR1 MNHEY and CDR2 SVGAGI come from the germline V gene. Trimming took off 6 bases at V and 11 bases at J, with 13 bases between the two ends. This CDR3 is 11 amino acids long. CDR3 region: CASSSPESAFF. CDR3 coding DNA: TGTGCCAGCAGCTCCCCGGAGAGCGCTTTCTTT.

V gene TRBV11-2 combines with J gene TRBJ2-1, with TRBD1 as a possible D gene (7 bases). This CDR3 contains 12 residues. V lost 7 bases to trimming and J lost 8 bases, with 12 bases between them. Germline V gene sequence: CDR1 SGHAT, CDR2 FQNNGV. CDR3 in amino acids: CASTGGGYEQFF. CDR3 in DNA: TGTGCCAGCACCGGAGGGGGCTATGAGCAGTTCTTC.

To note about this clone: Germline is not matched at one junction end, which may reflect a read error. The chain links TRBV28 to TRBJ1-2; 7 bases fit TRBD1. The CDR3 runs 14 residues. Germline CDR1 and CDR2: MDHEN and SYDVKM. CDR3 region: CASSPLGQVYGYPF. CDR3 in DNA: TGTGCCAGCAGTCCCTTAGGACAGGTTTATGGCTACCCCTTC.

This chain links TRBV18 with TRBJ2-3; D is ambiguous. V was cut by 3 bases and J by 4 bases, with 8 bases left in between. CDR1 KGHSH and CDR2 LQKENI come from the germline V gene. The CDR3 runs 13 residues. This CDR3 reads CASSPTRADTQYF. CDR3 in DNA: TGTGCCAGCTCACCTACCCGAGCAGATACGCAGTATTTT.

This chain joins TRBV19 and TRBJ2-7, with TRBD1 matching over 9 bases. The CDR3 covers 16 residues. Germline V gene lookup returns CDR1 LNHDA and CDR2 SQIVND (reference sequence). Trimming at V came to 5 bases and at J to 0 bases, leaving 8 bases not matched to a gene. The CDR3 reads CASSGLGTGSSYEQYF. CDR3 nucleotide sequence: TGTGCCAGTAGTGGTCTTGGGACAGGGAGCTCCTACGAGCAGTACTTC. The full variable domain, its missing parts supplied by reference TRBV19 and TRBJ2-7, is DGGITQSPKYLFRKEGQNVTLSCEQNLNHDAMYWYRQDPGQGLRLIYYSQIVNDFQKGDIAEGYSVSREKKESFPLTVTSAQKNPTAFYLCASSGLGTGSSYEQYFGPGTRLTVT.

The chain couples TRBV6-5 to TRBJ2-3, with TRBD2 identical over 8 bases. The CDR3 is made up of 13 amino acids. After removal of 8 bases from V and 5 bases from J, the junction contained 6 bases not matched to a gene. Germline V gives CDR1 MNHEY, CDR2 SVGAGI. This chain's CDR3 is CASGGTRLDTQYF. The CDR3 nucleotides are TGTGCCAGCGGGGGGACTAGGCTAGATACGCAGTATTTT.

This clone was recorded only once. The CDR3 is CASTITGEETQYF. CDR3 bases: TGTGCCAGCACCATCACGGGGGAAGAGACCCAGTACTTC. The V gene is TRBV28, the J gene TRBJ2-5; D is perhaps TRBD2 (6 bases). Germline values: CDR1 MDHEN, CDR2 SYDVKM. V was cut by 7 bases and J by 3 bases, with 12 bases left in between. The CDR3 has 13 residues.

The chain is built from TRBV6-1 and TRBJ2-5; 8 bases match TRBD2. This CDR3 has 16 residues. Trimming at V came to 4 bases and at J to 1 base, leaving 8 bases not matched to a gene. Germline V gives CDR1 MNHNS, CDR2 SASEGT. CDR3 loop: CASSGGLAGFQETQYF. The CDR3, as DNA: TGTGCCAGCAGTGGAGGTCTAGCGGGTTTCCAAGAGACCCAGTACTTC.

V and J are TRBV5-4 and TRBJ2-2; TRBD1 aligns across 7 bases. After removal of 5 bases from V and 1 base from J, the junction contained 5 bases not matched to a gene. This CDR3 has 15 amino acids. Looked up from germline, CDR1 is SGHNT and CDR2 is YYREEE (reference sequence). The CDR3 reads CASSRTGENTGELFF. As DNA, the CDR3 is TGTGCCAGCAGTCGCACAGGGGAGAACACCGGGGAGCTGTTTTTT.

This clone turned up a few times. This chain joins TRBV6-6 and TRBJ1-6; D is undetermined. Germline lookup yields CDR1 MNHNY and CDR2 SVGAGI (reference sequence). Trimming cost V 2 bases and J 9 bases, with 11 bases left between them. The CDR3 is 14 residues long. The CDR3: CASSYPGEGSPLHF. For the CDR3, the DNA is TGTGCCAGCAGTTACCCAGGTGAGGGTTCACCCCTCCACTTT.

CDR3 DNA: TGTGCCAGCAGTCCCAACGGGGGGTATCAGTACTTC. Its translation is CASSPNGGYQYF. This sequence joins TRBV27 and TRBJ2-5; 7 bases agree with TRBD2. J lost 11 bases, V lost 5 bases, and 8 bases had no gene match. The CDR3 is made up of 12 amino acids. Germline values: CDR1 MNHEY, CDR2 SMNVEV (reference sequence).

The chain combines TRBV10-3 with TRBJ1-3; D is unresolved. The CDR3 is 14 residues long. Germline CDR1 and CDR2: ENHRY and SYGVKD. The V and J ends lost 7 bases and 0 bases respectively, with 10 bases between them. CDR3 region: CAITGDVSGNTIYF. The CDR3 DNA sequence: TGTGCCATCACCGGAGACGTCTCTGGAAACACCATATATTTT.

The J gene is TRBJ2-1, the V gene TRBV5-8; 7 positions match TRBD2. V lost 4 bases, J lost 1 base, and 5 bases stayed unmatched. Germline V CDR1 and CDR2: SGHTS, YDEGEE. This CDR3 contains 15 residues. The CDR3 reads CASSPTGGSYNEQFF. For the CDR3, the DNA is TGTGCCAGCAGCCCCACGGGGGGTTCCTACAATGAGCAGTTCTTC.

This clone has a count of ten or more. The genes are TRBV7-8 and TRBJ1-1, with 10 bases aligning to TRBD1. This CDR3 is built from 14 residues. V shed 7 bases and J 5 bases; nucleotides not matched to a gene: 7. CDR1 and CDR2 (germline): SGHVS, FQNEAQ. As DNA, the CDR3 is TGTGCCAGCACCCCGACAGGGGGCTATACTGAAGCTTTCTTT. Its protein product is CASTPTGGYTEAFF. The full variable domain, its missing parts supplied by reference TRBV7-8 and TRBJ1-1, is GAGVSQSPRYKVAKRGQDVALRCDPISGHVSLFWYQQALGQGPEFLTYFQNEAQLDKSGLPSDRFFAERPEGSVSTLKIQRTQQEDSAVYLCASTPTGGYTEAFFGQGTRLTVV.

The chain employs TRBV6-1 and TRBJ2-7, with 9 bases fitting TRBD1. Unmatched junction bases numbered 4, after V lost 1 base and J lost 3 bases. The CDR3 contains 15 residues. Germline CDR1 is MNHNS and CDR2 is SASEGT. In DNA, the CDR3 is TGTGCCAGCAGTGAAGAGGGGACAGGGTTCTACGAGCAGTACTTC. As protein: CASSEEGTGFYEQYF.

This clone is a singleton in its sample. The chain employs TRBV19 and TRBJ2-1; 10 nucleotides match TRBD2. Germline V gene lookup returns CDR1 LNHDA and CDR2 SQIVND (reference sequence). The CDR3 totals 15 residues. V dropped 3 bases and J dropped 4; count of bases not matched to a gene: 3. Written as DNA, the CDR3 is TGTGCCAGTAGTATCGGGACTAGCGTTTACAATGAGCAGTTCTTC. The encoded protein is CASSIGTSVYNEQFF.

This clone was recorded once. The chain recombines TRBV4-1 with TRBJ2-1; 7 bases map to TRBD1. The CDR3 length is 13 residues. V shed 8 bases, J shed 4 bases, and the junction held 5 bases outside the gene matches. CDR1 MGHRA and CDR2 YSYEKL come from the germline V gene. CDR3 sequence (DNA): TGCGCCAGCGCCGGGGACAGTTACAATGAGCAGTTCTTC. Translated, it gives CASAGDSYNEQFF.

This clone has only one observation. The chain recombines TRBV5-6 with TRBJ2-3; 7 bases fit TRBD1. The CDR3 is 16 residues long. Germline V gene data show CDR1 as SGHDT and CDR2 as YYEEEE. V shed 3 bases, J shed 4 bases, and the junction held 11 bases outside the gene matches. The CDR3 bases are TGTGCCAGCAGCTATATGGGAACAGGGGCATCAGATACGCAGTATTTT. Translated: CASSYMGTGASDTQYF.

The chain recombines TRBV6-5 with TRBJ1-2; D remains ambiguous. The CDR3 is 14 amino acids. From germline, CDR1 is MNHEY and CDR2 SVGAGI. Trimming left V 4 bases short and J 5 bases short, with 14 bases between. The CDR3 loop is CASSFGSPLYGYTF. CDR3 in DNA: TGTGCCAGCAGTTTCGGGTCACCATTATATGGCTACACCTTC.

The J gene is TRBJ2-6, the V gene TRBV19, with TRBD1 identical over 7 bases. The CDR3 contains 16 residues. J gave up 2 bases and V 7 bases, and 8 bases lay outside the gene matches. CDR1 LNHDA and CDR2 SQIVND come from the germline V gene (reference sequence). CDR3 in amino acids: CASKTGAQPGANVLTF. CDR3 nucleotide sequence: TGTGCCAGTAAAACAGGGGCTCAACCTGGGGCCAACGTCCTGACTTTC.

This chain connects TRBV29-1 to TRBJ1-1; no reliable D call. The CDR3 loop spans 13 amino acids. Germline V CDR1 and CDR2: SQVTM, ANQGSEA. V lost 1 base, J lost 5 bases, and 11 bases lay in between. The chain's CDR3 is CSVEVRAGTEAFF. CDR3 DNA: TGCAGCGTTGAAGTTAGGGCGGGGACTGAAGCTTTCTTT.

This clone was counted only a few times. As DNA, the CDR3 is TGTGCCAGCAGCCCAGGGGCAGGAAACACCATATATTTT. Translated, it gives CASSPGAGNTIYF. This chain uses TRBV4-2 with TRBJ1-3; the D gene is possibly TRBD1 (6 bases). Trimming pared 4 bases from V and 4 bases from J, leaving 8 bases between. This CDR3 comprises 13 residues. The germline V gene has CDR1 LGHNA and CDR2 YNFKEQ.

The genes are TRBV6-5 and TRBJ2-5; D is ambiguous. This CDR3 spans 13 amino acids. Germline V gene sequence: CDR1 MNHEY, CDR2 SVGAGI. V lost 2 bases and J lost 3, with 7 bases in between. In nucleotides, the CDR3 is TGTGCCAGCAGTTACGCAGGTGAAGAGACCCAGTACTTC. Protein: CASSYAGEETQYF.

This chain links TRBV6-6 with TRBJ2-1; TRBD1 matches 9 bases. Germline values: CDR1 MNHNY, CDR2 SVGAGI (reference sequence). The CDR3 has 12 amino acids. J lost 10 bases, V lost 6 bases, and 4 bases had no gene match. The CDR3 loop reads CASRQGAPEQFF. In DNA, the CDR3 is TGTGCCAGCAGACAGGGGGCGCCCGAGCAGTTCTTC.

This clone was observed a single time. The chain links TRBV5-1 to TRBJ2-7; 9 bases line up with TRBD1. The CDR3 length is 13 residues. V shed 5 bases and J 3 bases; nucleotides not matched to a gene: 3. Looked up from germline, CDR1 is SGHRS and CDR2 is YFSETQ. For the CDR3, the DNA is TGCGCCAGCAGACAGGGGGCAGGCTACGAGCAGTACTTC. It translates to CASRQGAGYEQYF.

The chain links TRBV7-8 to TRBJ2-5, with 14 bases lining up with TRBD2. CDR3 length: 16 amino acids. The V and J ends lost 5 bases and 4 bases, in that order; junction bases with no gene match: 6. Per germline, CDR1 SGHVS and CDR2 FQNEAQ. The DNA of the CDR3 is TGTGCCAGCAGCATGCGACTAGCGGGGGGGACAGAGACCCAGTACTTC. This codes for CASSMRLAGGTETQYF.

This chain links TRBV18 with TRBJ1-2, with D possibly TRBD1 on 6 matching bases. CDR1 KGHSH and CDR2 LQKENI come from the germline V gene. The CDR3 covers 13 residues. Trimming removed 2 bases at V and 4 bases at J, with 8 bases between. This CDR3 is CASSPDRSYGYTF. CDR3 nucleotides: TGTGCCAGCTCACCAGACAGGAGCTATGGCTACACCTTC.